This T cell receptor beta chain was captured in a study of read filtering for tumor transcriptome and immune sequencing. Study in general: Roughly 8 patients were R-ISS I, approximately 15 were R-ISS II, over 5 were R-ISS III. General observations from the study: About four fifths of IR-seq clonotypes had a single read, yet these held about 3.5% of reads.

Molecular barcoded adaptors covering alpha/delta and beta/gamma chains were used on 400 to 450 ng RNA. MiXCR was run by TCRdb on the reads, yielding one entry per CDR3 protein. The table shows approximately 40,000 distinct CDR3 sequences, with 14% occurring only once. This clonotype was seen ten or more times. Its antigen is unknown. Germline CDR1 LGHNA, CDR2 YSLEER. The CDR3 sequence is 17 residues long. Unmatched junction bases numbered 9, after V lost 1 base and J lost 5 bases. The clonotype originates from a donor at least 40 years old with multiple myeloma. Source material: a population of CD138-negative cells sorted from bone marrow. The chain combines TRBV4-3 with TRBJ2-2; TRBD2 matches 8 bases. CDR3 in DNA: TGCGCCAGCAGCCAAGTTTTGCTAGCGGGTCGTACCGGGGAGCTGTTTTTT. Protein product: CASSQVLLAGRTGELFF.